This T cell receptor beta chain emerged from a study of Ad26.COV2.S vaccination and SARS-CoV-2 variants. Background on the study: Once or twice, 56 days apart, Ad26.COV2.S was delivered intramuscularly.

Study-wide findings and caveats: Vaccine and placebo recipients had comparable breadth of non-spike TCRs.

About this clone itself: Its antigen is not identified.

TCRdb's copy holds only in-frame clones and misses some; the assay was immunoSEQ multiplex PCR. Of about 250,000 clones in the sample, roughly 89% were seen once. Trimming cost V 7 bases and J 5 bases; bases outside gene matches: 9. From germline, CDR1 is LNHDA and CDR2 SQIVND (reference sequence). The CDR3 extends over 14 amino acids. Regarding treatment: roughly 20 received Ad26.COV2.S at low or high dose, single or two shots; several received placebo; per-sample allocation not given. Collection of samples fell on day 63 after the first vaccine or placebo injection. Recruitment in Boston yielded a donor of adult age, 18-55 years.

This receptor was obtained from a person between 18 and 65 years old who received the Ad26.COV2.S COVID-19 vaccine or a placebo. The V gene is TRBV19, the J gene TRBJ1-2; 8 bases agree with TRBD1. The input for sequencing was peripheral blood, taken in a trial of Ad26.COV2.S vaccine versus placebo. The CDR3 coding sequence is TGTGCCAGTAACGACAGGGGCCCCCTTTATGGCTACACCTTC. It yields the protein CASNDRGPLYGYTF.